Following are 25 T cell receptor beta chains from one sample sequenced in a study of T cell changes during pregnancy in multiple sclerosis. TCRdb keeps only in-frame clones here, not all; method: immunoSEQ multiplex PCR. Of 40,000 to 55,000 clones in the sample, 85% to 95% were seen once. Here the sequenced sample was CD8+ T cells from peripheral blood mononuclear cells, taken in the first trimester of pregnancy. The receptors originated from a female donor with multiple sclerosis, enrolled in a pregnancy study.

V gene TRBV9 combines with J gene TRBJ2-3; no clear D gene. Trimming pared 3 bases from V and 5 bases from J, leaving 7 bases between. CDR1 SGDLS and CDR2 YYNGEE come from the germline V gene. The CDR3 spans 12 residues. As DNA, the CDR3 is TGTGCCAGCAGCGATTTACTAGATACGCAGTATTTT. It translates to CASSDLLDTQYF.

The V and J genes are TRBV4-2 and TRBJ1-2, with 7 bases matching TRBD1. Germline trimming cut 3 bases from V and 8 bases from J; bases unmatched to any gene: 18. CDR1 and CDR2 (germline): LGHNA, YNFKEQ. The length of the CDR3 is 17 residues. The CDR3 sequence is CASSHPPTGDPTMGYTF. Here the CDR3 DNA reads TGTGCCAGCAGCCACCCACCCACAGGGGACCCAACTATGGGCTACACCTTC.

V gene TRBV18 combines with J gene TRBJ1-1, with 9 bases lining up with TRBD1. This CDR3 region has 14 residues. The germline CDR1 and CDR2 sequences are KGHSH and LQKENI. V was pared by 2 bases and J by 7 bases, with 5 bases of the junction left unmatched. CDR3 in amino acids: CASSPVGQGDEAFF. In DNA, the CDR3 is TGTGCCAGCTCACCAGTGGGACAGGGCGATGAAGCTTTCTTT.

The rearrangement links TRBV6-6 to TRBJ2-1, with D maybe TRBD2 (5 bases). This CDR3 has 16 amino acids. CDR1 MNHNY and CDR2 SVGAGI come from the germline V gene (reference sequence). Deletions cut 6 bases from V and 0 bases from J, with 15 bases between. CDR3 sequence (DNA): TGTGCCAGCAGGGCCACCCGGGGTCGCTCCTACAATGAGCAGTTCTTC. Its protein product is CASRATRGRSYNEQFF.

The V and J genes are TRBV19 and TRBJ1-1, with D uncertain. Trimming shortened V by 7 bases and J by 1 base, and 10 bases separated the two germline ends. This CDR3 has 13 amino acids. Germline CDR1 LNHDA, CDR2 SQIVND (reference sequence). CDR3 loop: CASKGQRNTEAFF. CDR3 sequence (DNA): TGTGCCAGTAAAGGTCAGCGGAACACTGAAGCTTTCTTT.

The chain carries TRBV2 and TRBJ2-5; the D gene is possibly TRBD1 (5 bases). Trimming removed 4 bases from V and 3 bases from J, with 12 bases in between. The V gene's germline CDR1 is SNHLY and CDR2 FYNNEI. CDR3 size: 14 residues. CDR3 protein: CASSGQGGEETQYF. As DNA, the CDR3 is TGTGCCAGCAGTGGGCAGGGTGGGGAAGAGACCCAGTACTTC.

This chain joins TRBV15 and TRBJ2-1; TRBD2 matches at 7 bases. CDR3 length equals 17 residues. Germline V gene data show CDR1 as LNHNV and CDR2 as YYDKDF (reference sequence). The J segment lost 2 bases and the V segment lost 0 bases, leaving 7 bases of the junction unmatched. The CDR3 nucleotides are TGTGCCACCAGCAGAGATCAGGCTAGCGGAGCCTACAATGAGCAGTTCTTC. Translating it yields CATSRDQASGAYNEQFF.

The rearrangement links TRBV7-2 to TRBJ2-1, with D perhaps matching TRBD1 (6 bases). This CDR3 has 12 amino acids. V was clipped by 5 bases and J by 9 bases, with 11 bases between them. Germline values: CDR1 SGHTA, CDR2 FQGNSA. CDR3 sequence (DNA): TGTGCCAGCAGCCCCACAGGGTTTGAGCAGTTCTTC. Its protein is CASSPTGFEQFF.

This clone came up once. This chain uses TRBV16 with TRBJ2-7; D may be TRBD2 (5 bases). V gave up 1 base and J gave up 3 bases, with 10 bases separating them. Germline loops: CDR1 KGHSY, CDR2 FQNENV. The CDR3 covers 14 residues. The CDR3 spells CASSQYGSGYEQYF. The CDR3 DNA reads TGTGCCAGCAGCCAATACGGAAGCGGCTACGAGCAGTACTTC.

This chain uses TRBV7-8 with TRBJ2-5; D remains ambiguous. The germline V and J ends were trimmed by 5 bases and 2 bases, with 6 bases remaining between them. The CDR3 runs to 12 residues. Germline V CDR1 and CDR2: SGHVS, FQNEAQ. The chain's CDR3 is CASSDIQETQYF. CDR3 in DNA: TGTGCCAGCAGCGACATTCAAGAGACCCAGTACTTC.

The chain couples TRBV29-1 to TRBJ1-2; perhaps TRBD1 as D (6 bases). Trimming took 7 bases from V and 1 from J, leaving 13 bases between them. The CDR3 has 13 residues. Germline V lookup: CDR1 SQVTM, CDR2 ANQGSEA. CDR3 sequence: CSAWTADNYGYTF. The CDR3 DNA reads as TGCAGCGCATGGACAGCTGATAACTATGGCTACACCTTC.

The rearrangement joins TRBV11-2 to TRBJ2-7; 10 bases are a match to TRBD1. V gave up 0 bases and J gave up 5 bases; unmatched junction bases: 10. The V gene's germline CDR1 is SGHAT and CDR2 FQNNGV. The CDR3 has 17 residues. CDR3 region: CASSLDPGTGVFDEQYF. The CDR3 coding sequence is TGTGCCAGCAGCTTAGACCCCGGGACAGGGGTTTTCGACGAGCAGTACTTC.

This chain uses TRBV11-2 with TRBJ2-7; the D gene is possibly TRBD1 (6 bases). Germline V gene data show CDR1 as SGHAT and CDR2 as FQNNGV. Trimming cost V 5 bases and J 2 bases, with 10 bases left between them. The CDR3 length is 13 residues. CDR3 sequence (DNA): TGTGCCAGCAGCCAGGGGCTACCCTACGAGCAGTACTTC. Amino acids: CASSQGLPYEQYF.

Here the CDR3 DNA reads TGTGCCAGCAGTGACGGGTTTATCTACGAGCAGTACTTC. Translating gives CASSDGFIYEQYF. The gene calls are TRBV28 and TRBJ2-7; no reliable D call. Looked up from germline, CDR1 is MDHEN and CDR2 is SYDVKM. CDR3 length: 13 residues. The V and J ends lost 5 bases and 3 bases respectively, with 11 bases between them. Full variable domain (remainder filled in from reference TRBV28 and TRBJ2-7): DVKVTQSSRYLVKRTGEKVFLECVQDMDHENMFWYRQDPGLGLRLIYFSYDVKMKEKGDIPEGYSVSREKKERFSLILESASTNQTSMYLCASSDGFIYEQYFGPGTRLTVT.

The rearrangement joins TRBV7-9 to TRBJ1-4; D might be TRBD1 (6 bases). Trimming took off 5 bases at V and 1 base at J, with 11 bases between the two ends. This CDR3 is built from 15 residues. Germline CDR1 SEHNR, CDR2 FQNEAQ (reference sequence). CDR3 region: CASSEGGGTNEKLFF. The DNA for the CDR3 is TGTGCCAGCAGCGAGGGAGGGGGAACTAATGAAAAACTGTTTTTT.

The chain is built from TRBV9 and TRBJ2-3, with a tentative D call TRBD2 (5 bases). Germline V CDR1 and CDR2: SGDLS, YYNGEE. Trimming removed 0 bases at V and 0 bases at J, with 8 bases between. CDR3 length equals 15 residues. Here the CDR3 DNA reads TGTGCCAGCAGCGTAGGCGGCGGGAGCACAGATACGCAGTATTTT. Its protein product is CASSVGGGSTDTQYF.

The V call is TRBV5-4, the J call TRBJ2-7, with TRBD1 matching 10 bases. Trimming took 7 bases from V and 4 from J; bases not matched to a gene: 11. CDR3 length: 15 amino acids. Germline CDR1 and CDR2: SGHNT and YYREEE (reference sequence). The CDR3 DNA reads TGTGCCAGCTCACGGGTCGGGACAGGGGTATACGAGCAGTACTTC. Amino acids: CASSRVGTGVYEQYF.

The CDR3 spells CASSTGTGGGEEAFF. DNA for the CDR3: TGTGCCAGCAGCACTGGGACAGGTGGGGGAGAAGAAGCTTTCTTT. V usage is TRBV9 and J usage is TRBJ1-1; 8 bases fit TRBD1. The CDR3 runs to 15 residues. Germline V gene sequence: CDR1 SGDLS, CDR2 YYNGEE. V lost 4 bases, J lost 8 bases, and 13 bases stayed unmatched. Filled out from reference TRBV9 and TRBJ1-1, the complete variable domain reads DSGVTQTPKHLITATGQRVTLRCSPRSGDLSVYWYQQSLDQGLQFLIQYYNGEERAKGNILERFSAQQFPDLHSELNLSSLELGDSALYFCASSTGTGGGEEAFFGQGTRLTVV.

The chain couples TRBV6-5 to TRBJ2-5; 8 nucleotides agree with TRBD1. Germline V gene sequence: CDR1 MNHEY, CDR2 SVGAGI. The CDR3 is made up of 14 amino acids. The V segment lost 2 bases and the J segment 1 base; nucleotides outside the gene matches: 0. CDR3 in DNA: TGTGCCAGCAGTTACGGACAGGGCCAAGAGACCCAGTACTTC. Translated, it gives CASSYGQGQETQYF.

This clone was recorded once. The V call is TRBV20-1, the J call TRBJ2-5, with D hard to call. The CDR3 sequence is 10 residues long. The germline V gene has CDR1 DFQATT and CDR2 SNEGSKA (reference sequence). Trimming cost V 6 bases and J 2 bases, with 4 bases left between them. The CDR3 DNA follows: TGCAGTGCCAAACAAGAGACCCAGTACTTC. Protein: CSAKQETQYF.

The DNA for the CDR3 is TGCAGCGTTGACCGGCGGAACAATGAGCAGTTCTTC. Translation: CSVDRRNNEQFF. The chain uses TRBV29-1 and TRBJ2-1, with D uncertain. CDR3 length: 12 amino acids. Germline V gene lookup returns CDR1 SQVTM and CDR2 ANQGSEA. With 3 bases removed from V and 5 bases from J, the gap between germline ends came to 8 bases.

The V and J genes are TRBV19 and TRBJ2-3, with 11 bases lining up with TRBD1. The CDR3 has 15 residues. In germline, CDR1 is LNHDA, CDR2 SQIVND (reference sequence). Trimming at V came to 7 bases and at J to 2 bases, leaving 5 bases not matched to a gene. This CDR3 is CASKRDRGTTDTQYF. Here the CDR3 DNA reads TGTGCCAGTAAAAGGGACAGGGGGACCACAGATACGCAGTATTTT.

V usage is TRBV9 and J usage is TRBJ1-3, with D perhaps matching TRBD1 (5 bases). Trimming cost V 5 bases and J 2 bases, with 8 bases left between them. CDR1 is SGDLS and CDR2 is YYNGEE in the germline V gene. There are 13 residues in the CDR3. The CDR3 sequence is CASRGGAGNTIYF. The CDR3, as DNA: TGTGCCAGCAGGGGGGGGGCTGGAAACACCATATATTTT.

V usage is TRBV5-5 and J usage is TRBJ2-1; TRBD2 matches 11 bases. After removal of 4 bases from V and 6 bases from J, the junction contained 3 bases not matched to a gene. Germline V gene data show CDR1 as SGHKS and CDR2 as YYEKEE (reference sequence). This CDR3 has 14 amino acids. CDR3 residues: CASSGTSGANEQFF. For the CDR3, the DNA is TGTGCCAGCAGCGGGACTAGCGGCGCCAATGAGCAGTTCTTC.

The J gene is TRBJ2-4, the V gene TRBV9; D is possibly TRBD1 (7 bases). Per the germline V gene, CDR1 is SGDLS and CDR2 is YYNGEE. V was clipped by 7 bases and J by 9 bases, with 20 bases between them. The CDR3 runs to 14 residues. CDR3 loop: CASESGQGDSIQYF. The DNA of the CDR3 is TGTGCCAGCGAATCGGGGCAGGGGGACTCCATTCAGTACTTC. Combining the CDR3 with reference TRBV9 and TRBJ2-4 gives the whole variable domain DSGVTQTPKHLITATGQRVTLRCSPRSGDLSVYWYQQSLDQGLQFLIQYYNGEERAKGNILERFSAQQFPDLHSELNLSSLELGDSALYFCASESGQGDSIQYFGAGTRLSVL.